This TCR beta chain came from a study of human T cells and chemical hapten exposure. TCRdb reanalysed the RACE reads using MiXCR and keeps one entry per CDR3 protein. The table includes approximately 79,000 distinct CDR3 sequences, around 8.8% detected once. Time point described: pre-sensitization, week 0. Treatment of the sample: therapeutic diphenylcyclopropenone sensitization with weekly scalp DPC. Prior to each patch test being applied, blood was drawn. The V segment lost 7 bases and the J segment 3 bases; nucleotides outside the gene matches: 3. Looked up from germline, CDR1 is SQVTM and CDR2 is ANQGSEA. The CDR3 consists of 12 residues. The study, taken as a whole, reports: Expanded TCRs formed significantly more large CDR3 similarity clusters than controls. PT1 expanded TCR counts correlated positively with patch test score.

This clonotype was observed many times. What it binds is not known. The V and J genes are TRBV29-1 and TRBJ1-2; 9 positions agree with TRBD1. Sequencing used whole blood, obtained in connection with sensitization to the hapten diphenylcyclopropenone (DPC). The sequence derives from a man aged 35 to 55 with alopecia areata. Some clones in this sample may be carry-over from other donors' samples. The CDR3 is CSGRQGDYGYTF. CDR3 nucleotide sequence: TGCAGCGGACGACAGGGGGACTATGGCTACACCTTC.